These T cell receptor beta chains were read from a single sample in a study of cytotoxic CD8 clonotypes in ibrutinib-treated CLL. Sequencing used immunoSEQ multiplex PCR; TCRdb keeps in-frame clones, though not all of them. The table shows 270,000 or so clones, with around 77% occurring only once. Material: PBMCs, obtained at disease progression, from a patient treated with ibrutinib. These TCRs come from a human donor with chronic lymphocytic leukemia. Each CDR3 is given with its conserved first and last residue. The order of the fields is D gene, V gene, clone size, J gene, CDR3 DNA, CDR3 protein. D genes are given only for firm matches. Clone size, where shown, is once, few, many, or a class for clones that have expanded.

>NA|TRBV15|NA|TRBJ1-2
TGTGCCACCAGCACTGGGGAGGGTAGCATCTGGGGCTACACCTTC
CATSTGEGSIWGYTF
>NA|TRBV27|few|TRBJ2-4
TGTGCCAGCAGGAAACTAGCCAAAAACATTCAGTACTTC
CASRKLAKNIQYF
>NA|TRBV12-5|NA|TRBJ1-6
TGTGCTAGTGGTTTGGGAGCCGGGACGGGAAATTCACCCCTCCACTTT
CASGLGAGTGNSPLHF
>NA|TRBV7-2|NA|TRBJ2-3
TGTGCCAGCAGCTTAGCGCGAAATACGCAGTATTTT
CASSLARNTQYF
>NA|TRBV19|once|TRBJ1-2
TGTGCCAGTAGTCTACAGGGTTATGGCTACACCTTC
CASSLQGYGYTF
>NA|TRBV6-5|NA|TRBJ2-7
TGTGCCAGCAGTAGTTTTCAGGGGTACGAGCAGTACTTC
CASSSFQGYEQYF
>NA|TRBV28|NA|TRBJ1-2
TGTGCCAGCAGCTCCACTTGGTGGGGGCGCAATCGCTACACCTTC
CASSSTWWGRNRYTF
>TRBD2|TRBV29-1|NA|TRBJ2-7
TGCAGCGTCTCCGGGACTAGCGGCTCCTCCTACGAGCAGTACTTC
CSVSGTSGSSYEQYF
>NA|TRBV13|NA|TRBJ2-5
TGTGCCAGCAGCCCAAAAGTCGAGACCCAGTACTTC
CASSPKVETQYF
>NA|TRBV19|NA|TRBJ2-6
TGTGCCAGTAGTATAGGGCCCGGGACACTTCCCGGGGCCAACGTCCTGACTTTC
CASSIGPGTLPGANVLTF
>NA|TRBV6-5|NA|TRBJ1-1
TGTGCCAGCAGTTATACAGTATTTCTCATGAACACTGAAGCTTTCTTT
CASSYTVFLMNTEAFF
>NA|TRBV18|NA|TRBJ2-1
TGTGCCAGCTCACCAGGAAGCCGGGGCGCCTCCTACAATGAGCAGTTCTTC
CASSPGSRGASYNEQFF
>NA|TRBV6-6|NA|TRBJ1-2
TGTGCCAGCAGCACGGGCGGGCCTAAAGGTCAGGACGGCTACACCTTC
CASSTGGPKGQDGYTF
>TRBD2|TRBV9|NA|TRBJ2-5
TGTGCCAGCAGCAAAACGCGTAGCGGGGGGCCCCAAGAGACCCAGTACTTC
CASSKTRSGGPQETQYF
>TRBD1|TRBV9|NA|TRBJ2-5
TGTGCCAGCAGCGCCGGCCGGACAGGGGTTTTCCAGTACTTC
CASSAGRTGVFQYF
>TRBD1|TRBV9|few|TRBJ1-2
TGTGCCAGCAGCGCGACAGGGAGAGACTATGGCTACACCTTC
CASSATGRDYGYTF
>NA|TRBV7-9|NA|TRBJ2-3
TGTGCCACCCCGGGGGCGGGGGTTGCAGATACGCAGTATTTT
CATPGAGVADTQYF
>NA|TRBV20-1|few|TRBJ2-7
TGCAGTGCTAGAGACTACGAGCAGTACTTC
CSARDYEQYF
>NA|TRBV6-5|NA|TRBJ2-1
TGTGCCAGCAGTTACTACACCGAGCAGTTCTTC
CASSYYTEQFF
>NA|TRBV2|NA|TRBJ2-5
TGTGCCAGCAGTCAGAGAAACCAAGAGACCCAGTACTTC
CASSQRNQETQYF
>NA|TRBV5-1|NA|TRBJ2-3
TGCGCCAGCAGCTGGCCCCATGGCCCCGGGACAGATACGCAGTATTTT
CASSWPHGPGTDTQYF
>NA|TRBV19|NA|TRBJ1-4
TGTGCCAGTACCCAGCCCCTCCCAGGTTCAGGTGAAAAACTGTTTTTT
CASTQPLPGSGEKLFF
>TRBD1|TRBV6-5|NA|TRBJ2-3
TGTGCCAGTAAGGACAGGGCGAACGGGTATTTT
CASKDRANGYF
>NA|TRBV18|NA|TRBJ1-5
TGTGCCAGCTCCCCCGGGACCCCCGACAATCAGCCCCAGCATTTT
CASSPGTPDNQPQHF
>NA|TRBV5-1|once|TRBJ1-2
TGCGCCAGCAGCTTGGTGGTGGGAGACTATGGCTACACCTTC
CASSLVVGDYGYTF
>NA|TRBV20-1|NA|TRBJ2-7
TGCAGTGCTAGAGGCGGGTACGAGCAGTACTTC
CSARGGYEQYF
>NA|TRBV27|NA|TRBJ1-5
TGTGCCAGCATGGAAACAGGAGGCAATCAGCCCCAGCATTTT
CASMETGGNQPQHF
>NA|TRBV7-8|NA|TRBJ2-7
TGTGCCAGCAGCTTAGGGGGATTCCGCCTACGAAGCGAGCAGTACTTC
CASSLGGFRLRSEQYF
>NA|TRBV7-8|NA|TRBJ2-3
TGTGCCAGCAGCTTAGGTAGTAGCACAGATACGCAGTATTTT
CASSLGSSTDTQYF
>TRBD1|TRBV28|NA|TRBJ2-7
TGTGCCAGCAGTCCGAGGTTAAGGGGGACAGGGGTGACCTACGAGCAGTACTTC
CASSPRLRGTGVTYEQYF
>NA|TRBV5-1|NA|TRBJ2-7
TGCGCCAGCAGCCCAGCTGGGGCGACTACGGGCGAGCAGTACTTC
CASSPAGATTGEQYF
>NA|TRBV5-1|NA|TRBJ1-1
TGCGCCAGCAGCTCAACAGGGATTAACACTGAAGCTTTCTTT
CASSSTGINTEAFF
>NA|TRBV5-1|NA|TRBJ2-5
TGCGCCAGCAGCTTGGAATTCAGAAAAGAGACCCAGTACTTC
CASSLEFRKETQYF
>TRBD1|TRBV6-5|NA|TRBJ2-7
TGTGCCAGCAGCCTAAACAGGGGCGAGCAGTACTTC
CASSLNRGEQYF
>TRBD2|TRBV29-1|NA|TRBJ2-5
TGCAGCGTGGATGGGGGGGTCTGGGAGACCCAGTACTTC
CSVDGGVWETQYF
>NA|TRBV19|NA|TRBJ1-5
NA
CASTSGQGGNQPQHF
>NA|TRBV9|few|TRBJ1-4
TGTGCCAGCAGCGTAGAGGAGCTTCCTAATGAAAAACTGTTTTTT
CASSVEELPNEKLFF
>NA|TRBV27|few|TRBJ2-2
TGTGCCAGCAGTTTCTTGTCTTTTGGAAACACCGGGGAGCTGTTTTTT
CASSFLSFGNTGELFF
>NA|TRBV5-6|NA|TRBJ1-2
TGTGCCAGCAGCTTGCAGGGTATGCGTTATGGCTACACCTTC
CASSLQGMRYGYTF
>TRBD1|TRBV28|NA|TRBJ2-1
TGTGCCAGCAGCGACCAGGGGGTTGATGAGCAGTTCTTC
CASSDQGVDEQFF
>NA|TRBV27|NA|TRBJ2-3
TGTGCCAGCAGGCAATTAGCCCTAAGCACAGATACGCAGTATTTT
CASRQLALSTDTQYF
>NA|TRBV7-2|NA|TRBJ2-7
TGTGCCAGCAGCTTTCACGTCGAGCAGTACTTC
CASSFHVEQYF
>NA|TRBV1|NA|TRBJ2-1
TGCACCAGCAGCCAAGATCCCCCTAGCGGGAAGGATGAGCAGTTCTTC
CTSSQDPPSGKDEQFF
>NA|TRBV18|few|TRBJ1-2
TGTGCCAGCTCACCATCAGGTCTGTATGGCTACACCTTC
CASSPSGLYGYTF
>TRBD1|TRBV5-1|once|TRBJ2-7
TGCGCCAGCAGCGTGGGACAGCCGTACGAGCAGTACTTC
CASSVGQPYEQYF
>NA|TRBV10-3|NA|TRBJ2-7
TGTGCCATCAGTGAGGGAGTCTACGAGCAGTACTTC
CAISEGVYEQYF
>NA|TRBV15|once|TRBJ2-7
TGTGCCACCAGCTCGGAGAGGTTCAGGAGCTACGAGCAGTACTTC
CATSSERFRSYEQYF
>NA|TRBV28|NA|TRBJ1-1
TGTGCCAGCAGTTTTCGGGGCGCCACTGAAGCTTTCTTT
CASSFRGATEAFF
>TRBD2|TRBV7-2|NA|TRBJ2-7
TGTGCCAGCAGCTTAGGTGGCCTAGCGGGTACCTACGAGCAGTACTTC
CASSLGGLAGTYEQYF
>NA|TRBV29-1|NA|TRBJ2-1
TGCAGCGTTGCACGGGGGGCCCATGAGCAGTTCTTC
CSVARGAHEQFF
>TRBD1|TRBV14|NA|TRBJ1-5
TGTGCCAGCAGCGACAGGGCCATCGGGCCCCAGCATTTT
CASSDRAIGPQHF
>NA|TRBV11-2|NA|TRBJ1-2
TGTGCCAGCAGCTTCGGGGGGCACGGCTACACCTTC
CASSFGGHGYTF
>TRBD2|TRBV19|NA|TRBJ2-5
TGTGCCAGTAGTTTCACTCCGGGACTAGCCGGTTCAGAGACCCAGTACTTC
CASSFTPGLAGSETQYF
>TRBD1|TRBV5-4|NA|TRBJ2-5
TGTGCCAGCAGCCTACCCGGGACAGGGTATGAGACCCAGTACTTC
CASSLPGTGYETQYF
>NA|TRBV28|few|TRBJ1-4
TGTGCCAGCGTCCAACGGGGGTTGACAACTAATGAAAAACTGTTTTTT
CASVQRGLTTNEKLFF
>TRBD1|TRBV15|NA|TRBJ2-3
TGTGCCACCAGCGAGACAGGGGGTGGCACAGATACGCAGTATTTT
CATSETGGGTDTQYF
>TRBD2|TRBV28|NA|TRBJ2-1
TGTGCCAGCAGTTCCCCGCGGGGGGCGGGAGCCAGGGGCAATGAGCAGTTCTTC
CASSSPRGAGARGNEQFF
>TRBD1|TRBV7-2|NA|TRBJ1-6
TGTGCCAGCAGCTTAGCAACAGGGGGCGATTCACCCCTCCACTTT
CASSLATGGDSPLHF
>TRBD1|TRBV9|NA|TRBJ1-2
TGTGCCAGCAGCGTACGCCAGGGGGGCGGCTACACCTTC
CASSVRQGGGYTF